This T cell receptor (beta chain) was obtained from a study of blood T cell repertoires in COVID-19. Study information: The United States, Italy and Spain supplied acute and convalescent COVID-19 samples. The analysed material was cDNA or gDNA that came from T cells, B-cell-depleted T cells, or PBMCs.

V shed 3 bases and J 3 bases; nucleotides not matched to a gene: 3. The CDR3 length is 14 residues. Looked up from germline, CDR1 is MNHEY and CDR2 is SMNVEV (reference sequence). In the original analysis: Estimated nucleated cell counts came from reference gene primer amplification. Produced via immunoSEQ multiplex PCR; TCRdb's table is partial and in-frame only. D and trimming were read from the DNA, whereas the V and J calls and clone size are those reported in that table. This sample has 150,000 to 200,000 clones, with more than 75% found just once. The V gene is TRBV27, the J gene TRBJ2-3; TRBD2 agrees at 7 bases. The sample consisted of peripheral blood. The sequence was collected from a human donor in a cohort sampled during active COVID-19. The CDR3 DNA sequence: TGTGCCAGCAGTTTTGGACTAGAAACAGATACGCAGTATTTT. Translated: CASSFGLETDTQYF.